The 26 T cell receptor beta chains presented below share a single source sample, sequenced in a study of blood T cell repertoires in COVID-19. Clones were sequenced by immunoSEQ multiplex PCR, and TCRdb holds only the in-frame ones, with some missing. The data hold approximately 300,000 clones, with 83% observed a single time. Sequencing was performed on peripheral blood. These receptors were obtained from a woman aged 45-65 years with acute or convalescent COVID-19.

This sequence joins TRBV6-2 or TRBV6-3 and TRBJ2-1, with D perhaps TRBD2 (6 bases). Trimming cost V 2 bases and J 2 bases, with 7 bases left between them. The germline CDR1 and CDR2 sequences are MNHEY and SVGEGT. This CDR3 spans 14 amino acids. The CDR3, as DNA: TGTGCCAGCAGTTACCGCGGGACCTACAATGAGCAGTTCTTC. Residues: CASSYRGTYNEQFF.

V and J are TRBV29-1 and TRBJ2-1; TRBD2 is a possible D gene (6 bases). The germline CDR1 and CDR2 sequences are SQVTM and ANQGSEA. This CDR3 region has 13 residues. Trimming removed 8 bases from V and 4 bases from J, with 15 bases in between. CDR3 sequence (DNA): TGCAGCACCTCCCGGGACTCGTACAATGAGCAGTTCTTC. This encodes CSTSRDSYNEQFF.

This chain connects TRBV28 to TRBJ1-2, with unresolved D. From germline, CDR1 is MDHEN and CDR2 SYDVKM. The CDR3 has 15 amino acids. Trimming left V 5 bases short and J 8 bases short, with 21 bases between. The CDR3 sequence: CASSPPLSGNRGYTF. CDR3 bases: TGTGCCAGCAGTCCCCCCTTATCCGGGAATCGCGGCTACACCTTC.

Only a few counts were recorded for this clone. V usage is TRBV5-1 and J usage is TRBJ1-2; 8 positions agree with TRBD1. The trim removed 2 bases at V and 5 bases at J, leaving 8 bases unmatched. The germline gives CDR1 SGHRS, CDR2 YFSETQ. The CDR3 extends over 15 amino acids. The CDR3 bases are TGCGCCAGCAGCTTAGGACAGGGTTCGTTTTATGGCTACACCTTC. Translation gives CASSLGQGSFYGYTF.

The chain employs TRBV7-3 and TRBJ2-1; TRBD1 matches 8 bases. The CDR3 length is 15 residues. The ends lost 5 bases at V and 1 base at J; junction bases unmatched: 4. CDR1 is SGHTA, CDR2 FQGTGA, per germline. In DNA form, the CDR3 reads TGTGCCAGCAGCCCGGACAGGGCTTCCTACAATGAGCAGTTCTTC. Its translation is CASSPDRASYNEQFF. The full variable domain, its missing parts supplied by reference TRBV7-3 and TRBJ2-1, is GAGVSQTPSNKVTEKGKYVELRCDPISGHTALYWYRQSLGQGPEFLIYFQGTGAADDSGLPNDRFFAVRPEGSVSTLKIQRTERGDSAVYLCASSPDRASYNEQFFGPGTRLTVL.

The chain links TRBV15 to TRBJ2-7, with TRBD1 matching 9 bases. With 1 base clipped from V and 2 bases from J, the junction kept 6 bases outside the gene matches. Per germline, CDR1 LNHNV and CDR2 YYDKDF (reference sequence). This CDR3 is built from 16 residues. The CDR3 DNA reads as TGTGCCACCAGCAGAGTAGAACAGGGGGCAACCTACGAGCAGTACTTC. Encoded protein: CATSRVEQGATYEQYF.

This clone came up a few times. This chain connects TRBV2 to TRBJ1-4, with unresolved D. Trimming took 0 bases from V and 5 from J, leaving 7 bases between them. CDR1 is SNHLY and CDR2 is FYNNEI in the germline V gene. This CDR3 is 14 amino acids long. The CDR3 DNA reads TGTGCCAGCAGTGAAGCTCCTAGGAATGAAAAACTGTTTTTT. Translating gives CASSEAPRNEKLFF.

For the CDR3, the DNA is TGTGCCAGCTCACCCGAACAGGGGGCGACCACTGAAGCTTTCTTT. Translated: CASSPEQGATTEAFF. The V and J genes are TRBV18 and TRBJ1-1; 9 nucleotides line up with TRBD1. The CDR3 is made up of 15 amino acids. Looked up from germline, CDR1 is KGHSH and CDR2 is LQKENI. V was clipped by 3 bases and J by 4 bases; unmatched bases: 6.

This chain uses TRBV6-4 with TRBJ2-3; 7 bases match TRBD2. The germline CDR1 and CDR2 sequences are MRHNA and SNTAGT. This CDR3 is built from 17 residues. The ends lost 2 bases at V and 5 bases at J; junction bases unmatched: 13. CDR3 in amino acids: CASSDKRGAGAVDTQYF. For the CDR3, the DNA is TGTGCCAGCAGTGACAAACGCGGGGCGGGAGCGGTAGATACGCAGTATTTT.

V is TRBV6-5 and J is TRBJ2-3, with D possibly TRBD1 on 6 matching bases. The CDR3 has 14 amino acids. The germline V and J ends were trimmed by 5 bases and 4 bases, with 13 bases remaining between them. The V gene's germline CDR1 is MNHEY and CDR2 SVGAGI. Here the CDR3 DNA reads TGTGCCAGCAGTCTTCTCTCAGGGGCAGATACGCAGTATTTT. This translates into CASSLLSGADTQYF.

The V and J genes are TRBV27 and TRBJ1-2; TRBD1 matches 11 bases. J gave up 8 bases and V 2 bases, and 7 bases lay outside the gene matches. The CDR3 runs to 15 residues. Germline V gene data show CDR1 as MNHEY and CDR2 as SMNVEV (reference sequence). The CDR3 region is CASSLNAGTGGGYTF. DNA of the CDR3: TGTGCCAGCAGTTTAAATGCCGGGACAGGGGGAGGCTACACCTTC.

This clone was picked up a small number of times. The chain carries TRBV5-6 and TRBJ2-1, with 8 bases matching TRBD2. There are 15 residues in the CDR3. Trimming removed 1 base from V and 4 bases from J; junction bases left unmatched: 4. CDR1 and CDR2 (germline): SGHDT, YYEEEE. CDR3 amino acids: CASSLWLAGYNEQFF. The CDR3 nucleotides read TGTGCCAGCAGCTTGTGGCTAGCGGGTTACAATGAGCAGTTCTTC.

The J gene is TRBJ2-7, the V gene TRBV7-2, with 9 nucleotides matching TRBD1. With V trimmed by 5 bases and J by 4 bases, 9 bases remained unmatched. The germline V gene encodes CDR1 SGHTA and CDR2 FQGNSA. The CDR3 runs 15 residues. The CDR3 DNA sequence: TGTGCCAGCAGCGCGGCCGGGACAGGGATGTACGAGCAGTACTTC. Translation: CASSAAGTGMYEQYF.

In this sample, this clone turned up once. The chain joins TRBV18 to TRBJ2-7, with 13 positions matching TRBD2. The germline gives CDR1 KGHSH, CDR2 LQKENI. There are 18 residues in the CDR3. The trim removed 4 bases at V and 0 bases at J, leaving 9 bases unmatched. CDR3 nucleotide sequence: TGTGCCAGCTCACACGGGACTAGCGGGACTTATTACTCCTACGAGCAGTACTTC. Encoded protein: CASSHGTSGTYYSYEQYF.

Written as DNA, the CDR3 is TGTGCCAGCAGTTTAAGGGGAGGTTCCTACACAGATACGCAGTATTTT. Amino acids: CASSLRGGSYTDTQYF. The chain is built from TRBV27 and TRBJ2-3, with D maybe TRBD2 (6 bases). The V and J ends lost 2 bases and 2 bases respectively, with 14 bases between them. Germline assignment: CDR1 MNHEY and CDR2 SMNVEV (reference sequence). The CDR3 has 16 residues.

This clone was picked up one time. The gene calls are TRBV6-5 and TRBJ1-1; tentatively, D is TRBD1 (6 bases). The germline gives CDR1 MNHEY, CDR2 SVGAGI. Trimming cost V 8 bases and J 1 base, with 11 bases left between them. The CDR3 is made up of 13 amino acids. The CDR3 sequence: CASGRGGNTEAFF. The CDR3 nucleotides are TGTGCCAGCGGTCGAGGGGGGAACACTGAAGCTTTCTTT.

The chain's CDR3 is CASSLGQGPGYTF. The CDR3 DNA reads as TGTGCCAGCAGCTTGGGGCAGGGGCCTGGCTACACCTTC. The chain links TRBV5-6 to TRBJ1-2; maybe TRBD1 (6 bases). The germline gives CDR1 SGHDT, CDR2 YYEEEE. Trimming took 0 bases from V and 7 from J, leaving 10 bases between them. The CDR3 consists of 13 residues.

This chain links TRBV30 with TRBJ2-1; D possibly corresponds to TRBD1 (5 bases). V was pared by 0 bases and J by 7 bases, with 10 bases between. This CDR3 has 13 amino acids. The germline gives CDR1 GTSNPN, CDR2 SVGIG (reference sequence). DNA of the CDR3: TGTGCCTGGAGTGTGGTCAGGGCGAATGAGCAGTTCTTC. It codes for CAWSVVRANEQFF.

The rearrangement links TRBV6-5 to TRBJ2-1; 8 nucleotides agree with TRBD2. Germline V CDR1 and CDR2: MNHEY, SVGAGI. The CDR3 is 15 amino acids. V shed 4 bases, J shed 4 bases, and the junction held 6 bases outside the gene matches. This CDR3 reads CASSSGGADYNEQFF. CDR3 nucleotides: TGTGCCAGCAGTTCCGGGGGGGCCGATTACAATGAGCAGTTCTTC.

The chain employs TRBV7-2 and TRBJ2-3, with TRBD2 as a possible D gene (6 bases). The CDR3 spans 15 residues. V was cut by 3 bases and J by 6 bases, with 16 bases left in between. CDR1 and CDR2 (germline): SGHTA, FQGNSA. As DNA, the CDR3 is TGTGCCAGCAGCTTCGGGACTCCCGGGTGGGATACGCAGTATTTT. Translating gives CASSFGTPGWDTQYF.

The J gene is TRBJ2-1, the V gene TRBV30; 8 bases line up with TRBD2. Losses at the gene ends were 0 bases for V and 0 bases for J; bases not matched to a gene: 10. Germline V gene data show CDR1 as GTSNPN and CDR2 as SVGIG (reference sequence). This CDR3 region has 18 residues. The chain's CDR3 is CAWSVGLAGSSSYNEQFF. The CDR3 nucleotides are TGTGCCTGGAGTGTAGGTCTAGCGGGTTCAAGCTCCTACAATGAGCAGTTCTTC.

V usage is TRBV5-1 and J usage is TRBJ2-3; 8 nucleotides align to TRBD1. Per the germline V gene, CDR1 is SGHRS and CDR2 is YFSETQ. This CDR3 comprises 15 residues. The ends lost 7 bases at V and 0 bases at J; junction bases unmatched: 7. CDR3 coding DNA: TGCGCCAGCTTACAGGGGGGCTTAAGCACAGATACGCAGTATTTT. This codes for CASLQGGLSTDTQYF.

This clone has a handful of counts. The rearrangement joins TRBV2 to TRBJ1-2, with 9 bases matching TRBD1. J was trimmed by 4 bases and V by 7 bases; bases with no gene match: 10. The germline gives CDR1 SNHLY, CDR2 FYNNEI. The CDR3 loop spans 15 amino acids. The CDR3 nucleotides read TGTGCCAGCACCATAACGGGACAGGGCTCCTATGGCTACACCTTC. It is translated as CASTITGQGSYGYTF. Full variable domain (remainder filled in from reference TRBV2 and TRBJ1-2): EPEVTQTPSHQVTQMGQEVILRCVPISNHLYFYWYRQILGQKVEFLVSFYNNEISEKSEIFDDQFSVERPDGSNFTLKIRSTKLEDSAMYFCASTITGQGSYGYTFGSGTRLTVV.

The chain employs TRBV5-4 and TRBJ1-1; TRBD1 matches at 7 bases. The trim removed 6 bases at V and 0 bases at J, leaving 8 bases unmatched. This CDR3 is 15 amino acids long. Germline V lookup: CDR1 SGHNT, CDR2 YYREEE (reference sequence). For the CDR3, the DNA is TGTGCCAGCACCCCCGGACAGGTACTGAACACTGAAGCTTTCTTT. Amino acids: CASTPGQVLNTEAFF.

This clone was counted once. This chain connects TRBV21-1 to TRBJ2-1; the table's TRBD2 call for D was not verified on the DNA. TRBV21-1 is a listed pseudogene. This CDR3 comprises 12 residues. The CDR3 region has the DNA TGTGCCAGCAGCAAAGATTGCGCTGAGCAGTTCTTC. As protein: CASSKDCAEQFF.

The chain combines TRBV5-1 with TRBJ2-5; 7 positions match TRBD1. With 9 bases clipped from V and 5 bases from J, the junction kept 13 bases outside the gene matches. Germline V gene data show CDR1 as SGHRS and CDR2 as YFSETQ. This CDR3 spans 14 amino acids. CDR3 sequence reads: CATGEQGRTETQYF. The CDR3 DNA reads TGCGCCACAGGAGAACAGGGGCGCACGGAGACCCAGTACTTC.